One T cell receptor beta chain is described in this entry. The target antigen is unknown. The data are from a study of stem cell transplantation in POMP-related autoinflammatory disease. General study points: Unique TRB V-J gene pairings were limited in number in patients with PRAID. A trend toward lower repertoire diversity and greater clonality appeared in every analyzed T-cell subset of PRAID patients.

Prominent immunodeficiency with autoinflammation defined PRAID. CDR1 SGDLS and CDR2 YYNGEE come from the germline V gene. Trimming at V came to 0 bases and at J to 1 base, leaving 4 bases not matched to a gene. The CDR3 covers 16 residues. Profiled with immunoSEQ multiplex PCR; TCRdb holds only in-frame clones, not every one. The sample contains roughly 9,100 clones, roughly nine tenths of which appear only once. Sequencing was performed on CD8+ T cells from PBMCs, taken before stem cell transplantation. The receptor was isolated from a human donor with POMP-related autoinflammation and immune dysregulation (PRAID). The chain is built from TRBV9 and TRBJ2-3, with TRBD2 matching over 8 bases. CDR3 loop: CASSVAGRGGTDTQYF. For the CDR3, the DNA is TGTGCCAGCAGCGTAGCGGGGCGGGGGGGCACAGATACGCAGTATTTT. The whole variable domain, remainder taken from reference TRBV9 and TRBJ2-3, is DSGVTQTPKHLITATGQRVTLRCSPRSGDLSVYWYQQSLDQGLQFLIQYYNGEERAKGNILERFSAQQFPDLHSELNLSSLELGDSALYFCASSVAGRGGTDTQYFGPGTRLTVL.